This entry lists 27 T cell receptor beta chains sequenced from one sample in a study of long-term antiretroviral therapy in people with HIV. Run at survey level, the immunoSEQ assay was version v3.0. Method: immunoSEQ multiplex PCR; TCRdb's copy keeps in-frame clones and lacks some. The table has about 42,000 clones, roughly nine tenths seen once. The sample consisted of unsorted PBMCs, taken 0.1 years before starting antiretroviral therapy. These receptors were obtained from a woman aged 45-65 years with HIV.

The V gene is TRBV5-4, the J gene TRBJ1-2, with D tentatively TRBD1 (5 bases). The CDR3 totals 13 residues. Germline V CDR1 and CDR2: SGHNT, YYREEE (reference sequence). V lost 0 bases and J 8 bases, leaving 11 bases between the germline ends. CDR3 DNA: TGTGCCAGCAGCTTGGGCAGGGTTTGGGGCTACACCTTC. It specifies CASSLGRVWGYTF. The full variable domain, its missing parts supplied by reference TRBV5-4 and TRBJ1-2, is ETGVTQSPTHLIKTRGQQVTLRCSSQSGHNTVSWYQQALGQGPQFIFQYYREEENGRGNFPPRFSGLQFPNYSSELNVNALELDDSALYLCASSLGRVWGYTFGSGTRLTVV.

The chain combines TRBV5-6 with TRBJ2-7, with 7 bases that match TRBD2. CDR3 length: 15 amino acids. CDR1 is SGHDT, CDR2 YYEEEE, per germline. With V trimmed by 4 bases and J by 3 bases, 10 bases remained unmatched. The CDR3 sequence is CASSGDVSGVYEQYF. The CDR3 DNA reads as TGTGCCAGCAGCGGGGATGTCAGCGGGGTCTACGAGCAGTACTTC.

The gene calls are TRBV5-4 and TRBJ1-5; TRBD1 might be the D (5 bases). CDR3 length: 12 residues. Germline V gene sequence: CDR1 SGHNT, CDR2 YYREEE (reference sequence). The V end was cut by 2 bases, the J end by 10 bases, with 10 bases between. The CDR3 here is CASSFLRGPQHF. The CDR3 coding sequence is TGTGCCAGCAGCTTTCTAAGGGGACCCCAGCATTTT. Full variable domain (missing parts from reference TRBV5-4 and TRBJ1-5): ETGVTQSPTHLIKTRGQQVTLRCSSQSGHNTVSWYQQALGQGPQFIFQYYREEENGRGNFPPRFSGLQFPNYSSELNVNALELDDSALYLCASSFLRGPQHFGDGTRLSIL.

V is TRBV30 and J is TRBJ1-4; 8 bases line up with TRBD1. CDR1 and CDR2 from the germline V gene are GTSNPN and SVGIG (reference sequence). The trim removed 1 base at V and 7 bases at J, leaving 5 bases unmatched. The CDR3 length is 14 residues. CDR3 in amino acids: CAWSGGTGSEKLFF. The DNA of the CDR3 is TGTGCCTGGAGTGGCGGGACAGGTAGTGAAAAACTGTTTTTT.

This chain links TRBV5-1 with TRBJ2-1; 9 bases map to TRBD1. Per germline, CDR1 SGHRS and CDR2 YFSETQ. Germline trimming cut 1 base from V and 7 bases from J; bases unmatched to any gene: 3. The CDR3 has 14 residues. The CDR3 sequence is CASSLWDRDNEQFF. Here the CDR3 DNA reads TGCGCCAGCAGCTTGTGGGACAGGGATAATGAGCAGTTCTTC.

This rearrangement joins TRBV6-5 to TRBJ2-3; D perhaps matches TRBD2 (5 bases). V dropped 2 bases and J dropped 3 bases, with 15 bases sitting between them. From germline, CDR1 is MNHEY and CDR2 SVGAGI. The CDR3 totals 16 residues. In DNA, the CDR3 is TGTGCCAGCAGTTACCCGCCGTTTACGGGGACAGATACGCAGTATTTT. It is translated as CASSYPPFTGTDTQYF.

The chain employs TRBV11-2 and TRBJ1-6; 7 bases are a match to TRBD1. J was trimmed by 10 bases and V by 3 bases; bases with no gene match: 3. Germline V gene data show CDR1 as SGHAT and CDR2 as FQNNGV. The CDR3 consists of 13 residues. This CDR3 reads CASSFRQGSPLHF. CDR3 DNA: TGTGCCAGCAGCTTCCGACAGGGCTCACCCCTCCACTTT. The variable domain in full, completed from reference TRBV11-2 and TRBJ1-6, reads EAGVAQSPRYKIIEKRQSVAFWCNPISGHATLYWYQQILGQGPKLLIQFQNNGVVDDSQLPKDRFSAERLKGVDSTLKIQPAKLEDSAVYLCASSFRQGSPLHFGNGTRLTVT.

The rearrangement joins TRBV7-9 to TRBJ2-5, with 7 bases aligning to TRBD1. CDR1 is SEHNR and CDR2 is FQNEAQ in the germline V gene (reference sequence). This CDR3 comprises 15 residues. With 5 bases clipped from V and 3 bases from J, the junction kept 9 bases outside the gene matches. The CDR3 DNA reads TGTGCCAGCAGCCCCCCGGGACAGAGAGAAGAGACCCAGTACTTC. Translated: CASSPPGQREETQYF.

The chain recombines TRBV5-1 with TRBJ1-5; perhaps TRBD1 as D (5 bases). Germline lookup yields CDR1 SGHRS and CDR2 YFSETQ. The CDR3 totals 13 residues. The V end was cut by 4 bases, the J end by 6 bases, with 11 bases between. This chain's CDR3 is CASSLTGGQPQHF. In DNA, the CDR3 is TGCGCCAGCAGCCTGACGGGGGGTCAGCCCCAGCATTTT.

V usage is TRBV30 and J usage is TRBJ1-5; D remains unclear. This CDR3 has 13 residues. In germline, CDR1 is GTSNPN, CDR2 SVGIG (reference sequence). Trimming shortened V by 4 bases and J by 7 bases, and 14 bases separated the two germline ends. The CDR3 DNA follows: TGTGCCTGGACCCGGGGAAGGGAGCAGCCCCAGCATTTT. Translation: CAWTRGREQPQHF.

In its sample, this clone was seen a few times. In nucleotides, the CDR3 is TGTGCCAGCGGTCTGGCAGCCGAAGGGACTGAAGCTTTCTTT. This gives the protein CASGLAAEGTEAFF. The rearrangement links TRBV2 to TRBJ1-1; no reliable D call. The CDR3 totals 14 residues. Looked up from germline, CDR1 is SNHLY and CDR2 is FYNNEI. Deletions cut 8 bases from V and 5 bases from J, with 18 bases between.

J is TRBJ1-5 and V is TRBV7-2, with TRBD1 as a possible D gene (5 bases). CDR1 is SGHTA and CDR2 is FQGNSA in the germline V gene. The CDR3 is 16 residues long. V lost 1 base and J 3 bases, leaving 13 bases between the germline ends. CDR3 residues: CASSLVGGGNNQPQHF. The CDR3 DNA is TGTGCCAGCAGCTTAGTCGGGGGTGGTAACAATCAGCCCCAGCATTTT.

The CDR3 loop reads CASSLGEGYLMNTEAFF. CDR3 nucleotide sequence: TGTGCCAGCAGCTTAGGGGAGGGTTATCTCATGAACACTGAAGCTTTCTTT. This chain links TRBV5-4 with TRBJ1-1, with D perhaps matching TRBD1 (5 bases). Germline V CDR1 and CDR2: SGHNT, YYREEE (reference sequence). V was pared by 2 bases and J by 0 bases, with 17 bases between. This CDR3 is built from 17 residues.

V usage is TRBV6-5 and J usage is TRBJ2-1; D may match TRBD1 or TRBD2 (6 bases each). The CDR3 is 14 amino acids. Germline assignment: CDR1 MNHEY and CDR2 SVGAGI. V lost 6 bases and J lost 5, with 14 bases in between. CDR3 nucleotides: TGTGCCAGCAGGGGGGGAAGGGGGAACAATGAGCAGTTCTTC. Translation gives CASRGGRGNNEQFF.

The V and J genes are TRBV4-3 and TRBJ1-2; D is possibly TRBD1 (5 bases). This CDR3 is 14 amino acids long. The germline V and J ends were trimmed by 1 base and 2 bases, with 8 bases remaining between them. Germline V gene lookup returns CDR1 LGHNA and CDR2 YSLEER. The CDR3 DNA reads as TGCGCCAGCAGCCAAGCCTGGGGGAACTATGGCTACACCTTC. Amino acid sequence: CASSQAWGNYGYTF.

V and J are TRBV6-5 and TRBJ2-7, with D hard to call. The CDR3 has 13 residues. Trimming removed 6 bases from V and 6 bases from J, with 15 bases in between. Looked up from germline, CDR1 is MNHEY and CDR2 is SVGAGI. The CDR3 bases are TGTGCCAGCAGGCCTGGAGCATGGGCCGAGCAGTACTTC. Translation: CASRPGAWAEQYF.

The rearrangement joins TRBV5-1 to TRBJ2-1, with 9 bases fitting TRBD2. The V gene end was trimmed by 7 bases and the J gene end by 4 bases; junction bases not matched to a gene: 3. Germline CDR1 reads SGHRS; CDR2 reads YFSETQ. The length of the CDR3 is 13 residues. The CDR3 nucleotides read TGCGCCAGCCAACTAGCGGGTTACAATGAGCAGTTCTTC. Its translation is CASQLAGYNEQFF. The full variable domain, rest sourced from reference TRBV5-1 and TRBJ2-1, is KAGVTQTPRYLIKTRGQQVTLSCSPISGHRSVSWYQQTPGQGLQFLFEYFSETQRNKGNFPGRFSGRQFSNSRSEMNVSTLELGDSALYLCASQLAGYNEQFFGPGTRLTVL.

V gene TRBV14 combines with J gene TRBJ1-1; 9 bases align to TRBD1. J lost 4 bases, V lost 4 bases, and 1 base had no gene match. CDR1 is SGHDN, CDR2 FVKESK, per germline. This CDR3 comprises 13 residues. CDR3 nucleotide sequence: TGTGCCAGCAGCCCGACAGGGGGCACTGAAGCTTTCTTT. This translates into CASSPTGGTEAFF.

This sequence joins TRBV19 and TRBJ2-7; D gene unclear. V was cut by 3 bases and J by 2 bases, with 14 bases left in between. The CDR3 contains 15 residues. Per the germline V gene, CDR1 is LNHDA and CDR2 is SQIVND (reference sequence). The CDR3 DNA reads TGTGCCAGTAGTATCGAGCACCCGCCGACCTACGAGCAGTACTTC. This sequence encodes CASSIEHPPTYEQYF.

This chain connects TRBV7-2 to TRBJ2-7; D tentatively reads TRBD1 or TRBD2 (5 bases each). V lost 5 bases and J 5 bases, leaving 13 bases between the germline ends. Germline V gene data show CDR1 as SGHTA and CDR2 as FQGNSA. This CDR3 contains 13 residues. In DNA form, the CDR3 reads TGTGCCAGCAGCGCCTCCGGGGCCGACGAGCAGTACTTC. Translation: CASSASGADEQYF.

This chain links TRBV6-1 with TRBJ2-3, with TRBD2 matching 11 bases. This CDR3 is 14 amino acids long. Germline CDR1 is MNHNS and CDR2 is SASEGT. After removal of 10 bases from V and 2 bases from J, the junction contained 5 bases not matched to a gene. The CDR3 sequence: CATRLAGTTDTQYF. In DNA form, the CDR3 reads TGTGCCACCCGACTAGCGGGGACCACAGATACGCAGTATTTT.

The chain couples TRBV27 to TRBJ1-1, with D perhaps TRBD1 (5 bases). The germline V gene encodes CDR1 MNHEY and CDR2 SMNVEV (reference sequence). Trimming removed 6 bases from V and 5 bases from J, with 13 bases in between. This CDR3 comprises 13 residues. DNA for the CDR3: TGTGCCAGCAGACGAACCCGGGGGACTGAAGCTTTCTTT. Translation gives CASRRTRGTEAFF.

This rearrangement joins TRBV9 to TRBJ2-5; TRBD1 is a possible D gene (6 bases). This CDR3 region has 18 residues. Trimming took off 0 bases at V and 1 base at J, with 19 bases between the two ends. The germline CDR1 and CDR2 sequences are SGDLS and YYNGEE. Here the CDR3 reads CASSVGATGQGSQETQYF. The CDR3 DNA reads TGTGCCAGCAGCGTAGGGGCGACAGGCCAGGGGTCCCAAGAGACCCAGTACTTC.

The gene calls are TRBV12-5 and TRBJ1-1, with D perhaps TRBD1 (5 bases). Trimming shortened V by 3 bases and J by 3 bases, and 8 bases separated the two germline ends. This CDR3 is 13 amino acids long. Germline loops: CDR1 LGHNT, CDR2 FRNRAP. Written as DNA, the CDR3 is TGTGCTAGTGGTTTATTAGGGGACACTGAAGCTTTCTTT. The encoded protein is CASGLLGDTEAFF.

The chain has TRBV19 and TRBJ2-2, with 9 nucleotides matching TRBD1. The CDR3 consists of 16 residues. Trimming at V came to 4 bases and at J to 7 bases, leaving 10 bases not matched to a gene. CDR1 LNHDA and CDR2 SQIVND come from the germline V gene (reference sequence). The CDR3 coding sequence is TGTGCCAGTAGTACCCGATGGACAGGGGCGGGCGGGGAGCTGTTTTTT. This codes for CASSTRWTGAGGELFF.

This clone was observed once. This chain uses TRBV5-6 with TRBJ2-5, with a possible D match to TRBD1 (6 bases). The CDR3 contains 14 residues. Deletions cut 4 bases from V and 5 bases from J, with 15 bases between. Germline V gives CDR1 SGHDT, CDR2 YYEEEE. The CDR3 sequence is CASSLWPTGETQYF. CDR3 DNA sequence: TGTGCCAGCAGCCTGTGGCCTACAGGGGAGACCCAGTACTTC.

V gene TRBV7-2 combines with J gene TRBJ2-6; maybe TRBD2 (7 bases). The CDR3 is 15 amino acids. With 3 bases removed from V and 4 bases from J, the gap between germline ends came to 10 bases. The V gene's germline CDR1 is SGHTA and CDR2 FQGNSA. CDR3 residues: CASSLGGLGANVLTF. In DNA, the CDR3 is TGTGCCAGCAGCTTGGGGGGGCTCGGGGCCAACGTCCTGACTTTC.